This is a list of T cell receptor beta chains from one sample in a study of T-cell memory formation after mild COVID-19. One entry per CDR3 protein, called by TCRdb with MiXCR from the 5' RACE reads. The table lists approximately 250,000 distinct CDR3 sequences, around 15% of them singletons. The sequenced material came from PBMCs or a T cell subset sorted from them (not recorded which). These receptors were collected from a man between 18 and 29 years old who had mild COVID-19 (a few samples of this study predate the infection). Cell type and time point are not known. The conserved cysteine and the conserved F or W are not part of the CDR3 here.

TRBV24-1 ATVSGITQY
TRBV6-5 ASSYETGPSVGELF
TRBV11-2 ASSFRTSGVETQY
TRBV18 ASSPWTGATDTQY
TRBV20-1 SAETGGRRGTNEQF
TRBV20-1 SARSATPATDTQY
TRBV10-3 AISEPGTRLYEQY
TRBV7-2 ASSLTGPGDTQY
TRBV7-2 ASSPQASRYGEQF
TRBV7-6 ASSPTRDTQY
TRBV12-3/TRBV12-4 ASSLNSRTGELF
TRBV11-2 ASGQGSFETQY
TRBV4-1 ASSQSTGIGYGYT
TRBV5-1 ASSEHRGRTGELF
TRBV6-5 ASSGLAGGHDEQF
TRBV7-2 ASSPHSPGGSSPLH
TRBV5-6 ASSLGPPSFLYEQY
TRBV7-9 ASSLALVNSPLH
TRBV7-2 ASSSQTGHTEAF
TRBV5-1 ASSPSGLSTDTQY
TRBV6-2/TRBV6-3 ASSLGQATDTQY
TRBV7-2 ASSLGRGSEQF
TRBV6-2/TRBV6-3 ASSTTRPGQGMVRNEQF
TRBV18 ASSPSQMNYGYT
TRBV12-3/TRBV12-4 ASSTLTSGGARGTDTQY
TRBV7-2 ASSSRQGANYGYT
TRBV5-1 ASSPDRALLWF
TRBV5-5 ASSTPPLANYGYT
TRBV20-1 SAAAGTGINIQY
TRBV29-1 SVEDGGPYNEQF
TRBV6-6 ASSTDTMNTEAF
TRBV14 ASSISGSYEQY
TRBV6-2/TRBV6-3 ASSRRRTSYNSPLH
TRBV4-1 ASSRETTGELF
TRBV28 ASSSGLAGVETQY
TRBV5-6 ASSLGGGSSYEQY
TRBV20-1 SARRGIQGSDTGELF
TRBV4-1 ASSRTGSYEQY
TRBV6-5 ASRRDRQSPMRNTYT
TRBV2 ASRPTSGVLDEQF
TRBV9 ASSVEHPHEQF
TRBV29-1 SVDGLAGGPGTDTQY
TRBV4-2 ASSHSRRGGEKLF
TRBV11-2 ASSLGRSGEFTDTQY
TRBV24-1 ATASRGRQETQY
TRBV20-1 SARASFIRETQY
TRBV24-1 ATSDYRQGTPGELF
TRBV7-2 ASSLLVSIQY
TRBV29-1 SGRLGSLGELF
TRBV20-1 SVRGGNQPQH
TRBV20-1 SADPNSGNTIY
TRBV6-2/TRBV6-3 ASRTGTDGYT